This T cell receptor beta chain was profiled in a study of cytomegalovirus exposure and HLA in healthy donors. Study results and limitations: Association with HLA alleles at 0.05 false discovery rate was found for 17,000 or so TCR beta sequences in a later analysis. The likely explanation for a cluster of highly shared sequence variants was sequencing artifact. Serostatus for CMV was the only available immune exposure information.

Notes on this clone: Its antigen is still unknown.

Use of 60 Vbeta and 13 Jbeta primers characterized the PCR. Sequencing was performed with immunoSEQ multiplex PCR; in TCRdb, only in-frame clones are kept and a portion is missing. The sample records 150,000 to 200,000 clones, roughly 83% being singletons. The CDR3 consists of 15 residues. V shed 3 bases, J shed 3 bases, and the junction held 8 bases outside the gene matches. CDR1 and CDR2 from the germline V gene are SGHNT and YENEEA. The chain combines TRBV11-3 with TRBJ2-7; 7 bases match TRBD1. The sample was PBMCs. The sequence derives from a woman between 50 and 59 years old in good health and CMV-seronegative. CDR3 in amino acids: CASSLRDSSHYEQYF. The CDR3 region has the DNA TGTGCCAGCAGCTTGAGGGACAGTTCCCACTACGAGCAGTACTTC.